The T cell receptor beta chain described here comes from a study of T-cell memory formation after mild COVID-19. From the 5' RACE reads, TCRdb called clonotypes with MiXCR, one entry per CDR3 protein. The sample carries 400,000 or so distinct CDR3 sequences, roughly 21% recorded once. The V segment lost 1 base and the J segment 2 bases; nucleotides outside the gene matches: 4. The germline CDR1 and CDR2 sequences are SGHDT and YYEEEE. This CDR3 region has 17 residues. This sequence joins TRBV5-6 and TRBJ2-5; 14 nucleotides agree with TRBD2. This clonotype originated in an adult woman who had mild COVID-19 (a few samples of this study predate the infection). Cell type and time point are not known. Sequencing used PBMCs or a T cell subset sorted from them (not recorded which). Here the CDR3 DNA reads TGTGCCAGCAGCTTGAGACTAGCGGGGGGGAGGCAAGAGACCCAGTACTTC. Translated, it gives CASSLRLAGGRQETQYF.